A selection of T cell receptor beta chains follows, all from one sample in a study of cytomegalovirus exposure and HLA in healthy donors. Profiling relied on immunoSEQ multiplex PCR, and the TCRdb table lists in-frame clones only, not all of them. Of roughly 100,000 clones listed, about 13% are singletons. Sample: PBMCs. These receptors all stem from a man between 40 and 49 years old in good health and CMV-seropositive. CDR3s include the opening cysteine and the closing phenylalanine or tryptophan. The order of the fields is V gene, clone size, J gene, D gene, CDR3 protein, CDR3 DNA. The D gene is left open where the match is weak. Only part of the rows carry a size: once, few, many, or a class if the clone is expanded.

>TRBV6-1|.|TRBJ1-2|.
CASSAEEATF
TGTGCCAGCAGTGCCGAAGAGGCCACCTTC
>TRBV18|.|TRBJ1-2|TRBD1
CASSPTGAEGYTF
TGTGCCAGCTCCCCGACAGGGGCGGAAGGCTACACCTTC
>TRBV12-5|.|TRBJ1-1|.
CASGFLTSGSTEAFF
TGTGCTAGTGGTTTTCTGACTTCGGGGAGCACTGAAGCTTTCTTT
>TRBV28|few|TRBJ2-7|.
CASSFRRGPTYEQYF
TGTGCCAGCAGTTTTAGGCGGGGCCCAACCTACGAGCAGTACTTC
>TRBV19|few|TRBJ1-2|.
CASSTDTPYYGYTF
TGTGCCAGTAGTACGGACACTCCTTACTATGGCTACACCTTC
>TRBV9|few|TRBJ2-1|TRBD2
CASSPGLADYNEQFF
TGTGCCAGCAGCCCGGGACTAGCGGATTACAATGAGCAGTTCTTC
>TRBV7-3|.|TRBJ2-5|TRBD2
CASSLGGREAETQYF
TGTGCCAGCAGCTTAGGCGGGAGGGAGGCGGAGACCCAGTACTTC
>TRBV13|.|TRBJ2-1|TRBD2
CASSLGAGGPSGEQFF
TGTGCCAGCAGCTTAGGGGCGGGAGGGCCGTCGGGTGAGCAGTTCTTC
>TRBV5-1|.|TRBJ2-5|.
CASSPGQVYQETQYF
TGCGCCAGCAGCCCCGGACAAGTGTACCAAGAGACCCAGTACTTC
>TRBV5-5|.|TRBJ2-3|TRBD1
CASSLWQGATDTQYF
TGTGCCAGCAGCTTGTGGCAGGGGGCCACAGATACGCAGTATTTT
>TRBV10-3|.|TRBJ2-1|TRBD2
CASGLAGSNEQFF
TGTGCTTCGGGACTAGCGGGATCCAATGAGCAGTTCTTC
>TRBV27|.|TRBJ1-1|.
CASSLGGPGTEAFF
TGTGCCAGCAGTTTAGGAGGACCGGGTACTGAAGCTTTCTTT
>TRBV19|.|TRBJ2-6|TRBD2
CASSRGGSGANVLTF
TGTGCCAGTAGTAGGGGGGGATCTGGGGCCAACGTCCTGACTTTC
>TRBV11-2|few|TRBJ1-2|TRBD1
CASSLDRGRGYTF
TGTGCCAGCAGCCTGGACAGGGGGCGAGGCTACACCTTC
>TRBV5-1|.|TRBJ2-1|TRBD2
CASSTWPGLAGGPGNEQFF
TGCGCCAGCAGCACCTGGCCGGGACTAGCGGGAGGGCCAGGCAATGAGCAGTTCTTC
>TRBV2|few|TRBJ2-2|.
CASSDQGRGFATGELFF
TGTGCCAGCAGTGACCAGGGGCGAGGTTTTGCAACCGGGGAGCTGTTTTTT
>TRBV5-4|few|TRBJ2-1|TRBD2
CASSVPGLAGNEQFF
TGTGCCAGCAGCGTTCCGGGACTAGCGGGTAATGAGCAGTTCTTC
>TRBV28|few|TRBJ2-3|TRBD1
CASSSRAGGAGTQYF
TGTGCCAGCAGTTCCCGGGCAGGGGGCGCAGGAACGCAGTATTTT
>TRBV4-3|few|TRBJ2-3|.
CASSQGGHHTDTQYF
TGCGCCAGCAGCCAAGGGGGACACCACACAGATACGCAGTATTTT
>TRBV28|few|TRBJ2-7|TRBD2
CASRLPTSGRAYEQYF
TGTGCCAGCAGATTGCCCACTAGCGGACGAGCCTACGAGCAGTACTTC
>TRBV7-6|.|TRBJ2-2|TRBD1
CASSEGTAENTGELFF
TGTGCCAGCAGCGAAGGGACAGCTGAGAACACCGGGGAGCTGTTTTTT
>TRBV28|few|TRBJ1-1|.
CASSPRRGTEAFF
TGTGCCAGCAGCCCGAGGAGGGGCACTGAAGCTTTCTTT
>TRBV7-9|.|TRBJ2-7|.
CASSTMSALAYEQYF
TGTGCCAGCAGCACCATGTCGGCACTAGCCTACGAGCAGTACTTC
>TRBV4-1|.|TRBJ2-2|.
CASSQVGGAFNPGELFF
TGCGCCAGCAGCCAAGTAGGGGGGGCGTTCAACCCCGGGGAGCTGTTTTTT
>TRBV2|.|TRBJ2-7|.
CASRSQVPYEQYF
TGTGCCAGCAGGTCACAGGTCCCTTACGAGCAGTACTTC
>TRBV4-1|few|TRBJ2-6|.
CASSIRAGANVLTF
TGCGCCAGCAGCATACGAGCCGGGGCCAACGTCCTGACTTTC
>TRBV30|.|TRBJ2-1|TRBD2
CAWRKGLAGVNEQFF
TGTGCCTGGAGAAAAGGACTAGCGGGAGTTAATGAGCAGTTCTTC
>TRBV2|few|TRBJ1-1|TRBD1
CASSEEGAGLQEAFF
TGTGCCAGCAGTGAAGAGGGGGCGGGGCTCCAGGAAGCTTTCTTT
>TRBV14|.|TRBJ1-1|.
CASSPNGGTEAFF
TGTGCCAGCAGTCCCAACGGGGGCACTGAAGCTTTCTTT
>TRBV11-3|.|TRBJ2-2|.
CASSLSRGEGVSTGELFF
TGTGCCAGCAGCTTGAGTCGTGGCGAGGGGGTGTCCACCGGGGAGCTGTTTTTT
>TRBV4-1|few|TRBJ2-1|.
CASRPTGLVYNEQFF
TGCGCCAGCCGCCCCACGGGACTGGTATACAATGAGCAGTTCTTC
>TRBV5-6|.|TRBJ2-7|TRBD2
CASSPPGRGDYEQYF
TGTGCCAGCAGCCCCCCTGGGCGGGGGGACTACGAGCAGTACTTC
>TRBV7-9|few|TRBJ2-3|.
CASSRSGNTDTQYF
TGTGCCAGCAGCCGATCGGGAAACACAGATACGCAGTATTTT
>TRBV19|few|TRBJ2-1|.
CASSIDHGSYNEQFF
TGTGCCAGTAGTATAGACCACGGCTCCTACAATGAGCAGTTCTTC
>TRBV19|.|TRBJ2-7|.
CASSIKGTSAYEQYF
TGTGCCAGTAGTATTAAAGGGACAAGCGCCTACGAGCAGTACTTC
>TRBV6-5|.|TRBJ2-1|TRBD2
CASKLAGGIHNEQFF
TGTGCCAGCAAACTAGCGGGAGGTATCCACAATGAGCAGTTCTTC
>TRBV5-6|.|TRBJ2-3|.
CASSSFTDTQYF
TGTGCCAGCAGCTCCTTCACAGATACGCAGTATTTT
>TRBV9|few|TRBJ2-1|TRBD1
CASSGSGQGRVNEQFF
TGTGCCAGCAGCGGGTCGGGACAGGGGAGAGTGAATGAGCAGTTCTTC
>TRBV7-7|few|TRBJ2-5|TRBD2
CASSAGLADQETQYF
TGTGCTAGCAGCGCTGGACTAGCGGACCAAGAGACCCAGTACTTC
>TRBV4-3|few|TRBJ2-7|.
CASSRNQGLRRDEQYF
TGCGCCAGCAGCCGTAACCAAGGACTCCGACGAGACGAGCAGTACTTC
>TRBV6-5|few|TRBJ2-2|.
CASSLGGPDTGELFF
TGTGCCAGCAGTCTCGGAGGGCCAGACACCGGGGAGCTGTTTTTT
>TRBV28|.|TRBJ1-3|.
CASGTFPFSGNTIYF
TGTGCCAGCGGCACATTCCCTTTCTCTGGAAACACCATATATTTT
>TRBV29-1|few|TRBJ2-6|.
CSVGNLWHPGANVLPF
TGCAGCGTTGGTAATTTGTGGCACCCTGGGGCCAACGTCCTGCCTTTC
>TRBV5-1|few|TRBJ2-5|.
CASSLAVGSTGGETQYF
TGCGCCAGCAGCTTGGCCGTCGGGAGCACGGGCGGAGAGACCCAGTACTTC
>TRBV5-1|few|TRBJ2-5|TRBD1
CASSPSTGDGETQYF
TGCGCCAGCAGCCCTTCGACAGGGGACGGGGAGACCCAGTACTTC
>TRBV11-2|few|TRBJ1-1|TRBD1
CASSFQGAGNTEAFF
TGTGCCAGCAGCTTCCAGGGGGCGGGGAACACTGAAGCTTTCTTT
>TRBV5-1|few|TRBJ2-7|TRBD1
CASSLGQAHEQYF
TGCGCCAGCAGTTTAGGACAGGCCCACGAGCAGTACTTC
>TRBV27|.|TRBJ1-2|.
CASSPTGFSGYTF
TGTGCCAGCAGCCCCACGGGTTTCAGTGGCTACACCTTC
>TRBV19|.|TRBJ2-7|.
CASSIDSDSYLYEQYF
TGTGCCAGTAGTATAGACTCGGACAGTTACCTCTACGAGCAGTACTTC
>TRBV28|few|TRBJ2-1|TRBD2
CASRSSGSQGNEQFF
TGTGCCAGCAGATCTAGCGGGAGTCAGGGCAATGAGCAGTTCTTC
>TRBV30|.|TRBJ2-5|TRBD1
CAWSKTGGSTQYF
TGTGCCTGGAGTAAGACAGGGGGTTCGACCCAGTACTTC
>TRBV5-1|.|TRBJ2-5|.
CASSPGLQETQYF
TGCGCCAGCAGCCCGGGACTTCAAGAGACCCAGTACTTC
>TRBV27|few|TRBJ2-3|.
CASSSGTPPLQYF
TGTGCCAGCAGTTCCGGGACTCCTCCCTTACAGTATTTT
>TRBV9|.|TRBJ2-5|TRBD2
CASSKNWGGETQYF
TGTGCCAGCAGCAAGAACTGGGGGGGAGAGACCCAGTACTTC
>TRBV7-7|few|TRBJ2-1|.
CASSSSWENEQFF
TGTGCCAGCAGCTCCTCTTGGGAGAATGAGCAGTTCTTC